What follows are 21 T cell receptor beta chains derived from one specimen sequenced in a study of T cell repertoires in ileal Crohn's disease. The data were produced by immunoSEQ multiplex PCR, yet TCRdb's version contains in-frame clones alone and is incomplete. Seen here are thousands of clones, approximately 80% observed once, and the top ten hold 25% to 30%. The sample was ileal tissue. These receptors came from an adult with Crohn's disease.

On this clone: The junction and the germline gene differ at one end; a read error may be behind it. The CDR3 DNA is TGTGCCAGCAGCTTAGATGCTAGCGGGTGGTCCAAATTC. Translating gives CASSLDASGWSKF. The chain has TRBV7-8 and TRBJ2-7, with TRBD2 matching over 8 bases. This CDR3 region has 13 residues. CDR1 and CDR2 from the germline V gene are SGHVS and FQNEAQ.

Turning to this clone: A read error may account for a junction end that differs from germline. The V and J genes are TRBV20-1 and TRBJ1-2, with TRBD1 matching 8 bases. This CDR3 has 11 residues. Germline lookup yields CDR1 DFQATT and CDR2 SNEGSKA (reference sequence). CDR3 amino acids: CSARDQGANGF. The CDR3 DNA reads as TGCAGTGCTAGAGATCAGGGGGCAAACGGCTTC.

The chain recombines TRBV5-4 with TRBJ2-7; the match to TRBD2 covers 7 bases. The germline V gene has CDR1 SGHNT and CDR2 YYREEE (reference sequence). V shed 0 bases and J 5 bases; nucleotides not matched to a gene: 14. CDR3 size: 17 residues. DNA for the CDR3: TGTGCCAGCAGCTTGGGGGTTGGGGAGGGAGTTTTCAACGAGCAGTACTTC. It codes for CASSLGVGEGVFNEQYF.

In nucleotides, the CDR3 is TGTGCCAGCAGTTACTTCGCCAGCGGGAGGGCCGGAGAGCAGTACTTC. Protein sequence: CASSYFASGRAGEQYF. The chain combines TRBV6-6 with TRBJ2-7; 10 bases fit TRBD2. Unmatched junction bases numbered 10, after V lost 1 base and J lost 7 bases. This CDR3 is 16 amino acids long. Germline lookup yields CDR1 MNHNY and CDR2 SVGAGI (reference sequence).

V and J are TRBV5-4 and TRBJ2-7; 7 bases agree with TRBD1. The germline V gene encodes CDR1 SGHNT and CDR2 YYREEE (reference sequence). The trim removed 0 bases at V and 1 base at J, leaving 4 bases unmatched. CDR3 length: 15 amino acids. CDR3 in DNA: TGTGCCAGCAGCTTGGAGACCAGGGGGTCCTACGAGCAGTACTTC. The encoded protein is CASSLETRGSYEQYF.

The chain recombines TRBV7-9 with TRBJ1-5; 9 bases align to TRBD1. The CDR3 spans 15 residues. J was trimmed by 5 bases and V by 3 bases; bases with no gene match: 5. Germline V CDR1 and CDR2: SEHNR, FQNEAQ (reference sequence). CDR3 nucleotides: TGTGCCAGCAGCTTCGGGACAGGGAAATATCAGCCCCAGCATTTT. Translated, it gives CASSFGTGKYQPQHF.

The chain carries TRBV4-2 and TRBJ2-7; 11 bases are shared with TRBD2. Looked up from germline, CDR1 is LGHNA and CDR2 is YNFKEQ. The CDR3 has 15 residues. V was clipped by 0 bases and J by 3 bases; unmatched bases: 1. As DNA, the CDR3 is TGTGCCAGCAGCCAAGATACTAGCGGGAGCTACGAGCAGTACTTC. Amino acid sequence: CASSQDTSGSYEQYF.

This clone is large within its sample. The chain recombines TRBV19 with TRBJ1-6; TRBD1 agrees at 9 bases. CDR3 size: 14 residues. Germline CDR1 is LNHDA and CDR2 is SQIVND (reference sequence). The V segment lost 4 bases and the J segment 7 bases; nucleotides outside the gene matches: 2. The CDR3 coding sequence is TGTGCCAGTAGTAGACAGGGGGGAAATTCACCCCTCCACTTT. Translated, it gives CASSRQGGNSPLHF. Full variable domain (rest looked up from reference TRBV19 and TRBJ1-6): DGGITQSPKYLFRKEGQNVTLSCEQNLNHDAMYWYRQDPGQGLRLIYYSQIVNDFQKGDIAEGYSVSREKKESFPLTVTSAQKNPTAFYLCASSRQGGNSPLHFGNGTRLTVT.

This chain uses TRBV9 with TRBJ2-5; the match to TRBD2 covers 8 bases. Germline trimming cut 7 bases from V and 5 bases from J; bases unmatched to any gene: 7. Germline V gives CDR1 SGDLS, CDR2 YYNGEE. The CDR3 loop spans 13 amino acids. The DNA of the CDR3 is TGTGCCAGCGGTCCGGGAGGGCCGGAGACCCAGTACTTC. This gives the protein CASGPGGPETQYF. The complete variable domain, with remaining parts taken from reference TRBV9 and TRBJ2-5, reads DSGVTQTPKHLITATGQRVTLRCSPRSGDLSVYWYQQSLDQGLQFLIQYYNGEERAKGNILERFSAQQFPDLHSELNLSSLELGDSALYFCASGPGGPETQYFGPGTRLLVL.

The chain couples TRBV27 to TRBJ1-2; TRBD1 matches at 7 bases. The CDR3 extends over 16 amino acids. The trim removed 2 bases at V and 2 bases at J, leaving 8 bases unmatched. The germline V gene has CDR1 MNHEY and CDR2 SMNVEV (reference sequence). This CDR3 is CASSLQAEGANYGYTF. The CDR3 DNA sequence: TGTGCCAGCAGTTTACAAGCCGAGGGGGCCAACTATGGCTACACCTTC.

Concerning this clone itself: Other DNA sequences in the same sample also yield this CDR3. V is TRBV10-3 and J is TRBJ1-5, with D perhaps TRBD1 (5 bases). V was clipped by 6 bases and J by 7 bases, with 16 bases between them. The CDR3 consists of 14 residues. Germline values: CDR1 ENHRY, CDR2 SYGVKD. The CDR3 is CAIRGTGERQPQHF. The CDR3 nucleotides read TGTGCCATCAGAGGGACGGGGGAGCGGCAGCCCCAGCATTTT.

V and J are TRBV27 and TRBJ2-5; 7 nucleotides align to TRBD1. The CDR3 extends over 16 amino acids. The ends lost 7 bases at V and 1 base at J; junction bases unmatched: 12. Germline V lookup: CDR1 MNHEY, CDR2 SMNVEV (reference sequence). CDR3 residues: CASKTLLQGRQETQYF. CDR3 coding DNA: TGTGCCAGCAAAACACTCCTACAGGGGCGCCAAGAGACCCAGTACTTC.

The chain uses TRBV5-1 and TRBJ2-5; D remains ambiguous. Germline V gene data show CDR1 as SGHRS and CDR2 as YFSETQ. With 3 bases removed from V and 5 bases from J, the gap between germline ends came to 14 bases. CDR3 size: 14 residues. The CDR3: CASSSSWAWETQYF. The CDR3 coding sequence is TGCGCCAGCAGCTCCTCATGGGCTTGGGAGACCCAGTACTTC.

By sample share, this clone is large. The junction shows a germline mismatch at one end, possibly a read error. The chain is built from TRBV29-1 and TRBJ2-7; D perhaps matches TRBD2 (5 bases). The CDR3 is made up of 8 amino acids. Per germline, CDR1 SQVTM and CDR2 ANQGSEA. CDR3: CKRPEQYF. DNA for the CDR3: TGTAAGCGGCCCGAGCAGTACTTC.

V gene TRBV7-9 combines with J gene TRBJ2-3; the match to TRBD2 covers 11 bases. The CDR3 totals 16 residues. The V gene's germline CDR1 is SEHNR and CDR2 FQNEAQ (reference sequence). The V and J ends lost 5 bases and 2 bases, in that order; junction bases with no gene match: 6. CDR3 nucleotide sequence: TGTGCCAGCAGCCGCCTAGCGGGAGGACACACAGATACGCAGTATTTT. This translates into CASSRLAGGHTDTQYF.

The chain carries TRBV4-3 and TRBJ2-1; perhaps TRBD1 as D (6 bases). V was cut by 3 bases and J by 0 bases, with 27 bases left in between. The CDR3 sequence is 21 residues long. The germline V gene has CDR1 LGHNA and CDR2 YSLEER. This CDR3 reads CASSHSLGGQGLPSSYNEQFF. The CDR3 bases are TGCGCCAGCAGCCATTCCCTAGGGGGACAAGGGCTTCCCAGCTCCTACAATGAGCAGTTCTTC.

The chain uses TRBV28 and TRBJ2-3; D possibly corresponds to TRBD2 (5 bases). CDR3 length equals 15 residues. Germline lookup yields CDR1 MDHEN and CDR2 SYDVKM. The V end was cut by 4 bases, the J end by 0 bases, with 11 bases between. The CDR3: CASSSPAASTDTQYF. The DNA for the CDR3 is TGTGCCAGCAGTTCGCCAGCGGCTAGCACAGATACGCAGTATTTT.

The CDR3 DNA is TGTGCCAGCAGCCGTGGACAGGGAACTGGAAACACCATATATTTT. Amino acids: CASSRGQGTGNTIYF. The gene calls are TRBV7-8 and TRBJ1-3; the match to TRBD1 covers 8 bases. After removal of 5 bases from V and 2 bases from J, the junction contained 5 bases not matched to a gene. The CDR3 has 15 residues. Per germline, CDR1 SGHVS and CDR2 FQNEAQ.

The chain carries TRBV27 and TRBJ1-2, with 7 bases identical to TRBD1. Germline V CDR1 and CDR2: MNHEY, SMNVEV (reference sequence). The CDR3 totals 14 residues. With 6 bases clipped from V and 4 bases from J, the junction kept 8 bases outside the gene matches. The CDR3 region is CASSPGTAGYGYTF. CDR3 coding DNA: TGTGCCAGCAGCCCCGGGACAGCGGGCTATGGCTACACCTTC.

This clone appeared a single time. The chain has TRBV7-9 and TRBJ2-1, with 9 bases fitting TRBD1. V shed 6 bases and J 4 bases; nucleotides not matched to a gene: 10. The CDR3 is made up of 16 amino acids. CDR1 SEHNR and CDR2 FQNEAQ come from the germline V gene (reference sequence). The DNA for the CDR3 is TGTGCCAGCAGTACCAATTCCGGGACAGGGTACAATGAGCAGTTCTTC. Protein product: CASSTNSGTGYNEQFF.

The chain has TRBV19 and TRBJ1-4; D may be TRBD1 (6 bases). This CDR3 contains 14 residues. V was pared by 6 bases and J by 7 bases, with 15 bases between. Per germline, CDR1 LNHDA and CDR2 SQIVND (reference sequence). For the CDR3, the DNA is TGTGCCAGTAGCATGGGGGCGCGGGTTGAAAAACTGTTTTTT. Its protein product is CASSMGARVEKLFF.